The source of this TCR beta chain is a study of cytomegalovirus exposure and HLA in healthy donors. Across the study: An earlier analysis found some 100 million unique TCR beta sequences from around 180 million T cells. General study results and limits: Three of the chains that were CMV-associated were confirmed in vitro to be specific for CMV antigens. On later analysis, the bulk of CMV-associated TCR beta chains appeared to be HLA-restricted. In a later analysis, 16,951 TCR beta sequences were associated with HLA alleles at 0.05 false discovery rate.

Between the trimmed V and J ends, which lost 2 bases and 3 bases, there was a span of 11 bases. This CDR3 region has 14 residues. Germline V lookup: CDR1 SNHLY, CDR2 FYNNEI. This clone was seen a few times. Its antigen is unidentified. The PCR employed 60 Vbeta primers together with 13 Jbeta primers. The table came from immunoSEQ multiplex PCR; TCRdb's copy has only in-frame clones and leaves some out. The table includes 65,000 to 75,000 clones, approximately 64% detected once. The sequence came from a man aged 35-49 years in good health and CMV-seropositive. J is TRBJ2-7 and V is TRBV2; no clear D gene. Sequencing used PBMCs. The CDR3, as DNA: TGTGCCAGCAGTGAAAGTGCAGTAAACTACGAGCAGTACTTC. Translation gives CASSESAVNYEQYF.